This T cell receptor beta chain emerged from a study of T cells in women clearing cervical HPV infection. Study summary: With HLA typing for only a few women, HLA confounding remains possible.

This CDR3 spans 16 amino acids. Germline CDR1 is DFQATT and CDR2 is SNEGSKA (reference sequence). Study-wide results and limits: CIN3+ cases had significantly higher TCR richness than controls; evenness did not differ.

Regarding this clone: The antigen remains undetermined. Coverage ceases 3 residues before the CDR3 finishes, and the germline J gene fills in the end.

Assay: immunoSEQ multiplex PCR; the TCRdb copy retains only in-frame clones and omits some. Reported are 40,000 to 55,000 clones; the ten largest clones contain more than 0.8%. V and J are TRBV20-1 and TRBJ2-2; 7 bases align to TRBD2. Sequenced material: blood buffy coat. The origin of this receptor is a woman between 18 and 70 years old with a cervical HPV16 infection that either progressed to CIN3+ or cleared (not recorded which). This CDR3 reads CSARDFGGGNNEKLFF. The sequenced CDR3 bases are TGCAGTGCTAGAGATTTCGGCGGGGGAAATAATGAAAAG.